The 26 T cell receptor beta chains below come from one sample, sequenced in a study of beta chain features in type 1 diabetes. Expressed TCRB transcripts were sequenced because the isolated RNA had all been reverse transcribed beforehand. This table comes from immunoSEQ multiplex PCR, and its TCRdb copy is limited to in-frame clones, with some not included. The repertoire has a few hundred thousand clones, 15% to 20% of them found once; the top ten carry 0.044%. Sequencing was done on a sample of naive CD4+ T cells from blood. Source of these receptors: a woman younger than 35 in good health.

The chain employs TRBV12-5 and TRBJ1-1, with D possibly being TRBD1 (5 bases). Per germline, CDR1 LGHNT and CDR2 FRNRAP. V was trimmed by 6 bases and J by 4 bases, leaving 15 bases between them. The length of the CDR3 is 14 residues. Here the CDR3 reads CASGRQSNPTEAFF. The CDR3 DNA follows: TGTGCTAGTGGCCGACAGTCGAATCCCACTGAAGCTTTCTTT.

V and J are TRBV9 and TRBJ1-2; 7 nucleotides line up with TRBD1. The CDR3 covers 15 residues. Germline V CDR1 and CDR2: SGDLS, YYNGEE. The junction had 8 bases not matched to a gene; V was cut back by 4 bases and J by 2 bases. The CDR3 DNA sequence: TGTGCCAGCAGCCCCCGGACAGGCTTCAACTATGGCTACACCTTC. Amino acid sequence: CASSPRTGFNYGYTF.

The CDR3 nucleotides read TGTGCCAGCAGCTTGGGAGCGGGAGGGGGGTTAGGTGAGCAGTTCTTC. Translation gives CASSLGAGGGLGEQFF. The chain uses TRBV5-4 and TRBJ2-1; the match to TRBD2 covers 10 bases. Unmatched junction bases numbered 9, after V lost 0 bases and J lost 9 bases. The CDR3 is 16 residues long. Per germline, CDR1 SGHNT and CDR2 YYREEE (reference sequence).

This clone was counted a few times. This sequence joins TRBV7-2 and TRBJ2-1; 7 bases map to TRBD1. The CDR3 sequence is 16 residues long. After removal of 3 bases from V and 8 bases from J, the junction contained 13 bases not matched to a gene. Germline V gene data show CDR1 as SGHTA and CDR2 as FQGNSA. The CDR3 nucleotides read TGTGCCAGCAGCTTCCCCGGGACAGCGCCCGAAGATGAGCAGTTCTTC. Translated, it gives CASSFPGTAPEDEQFF.

Only a few counts were recorded for this clone. The chain employs TRBV11-2 and TRBJ1-6; 7 bases are a match to TRBD1. The V and J ends lost 1 base and 7 bases, in that order; junction bases with no gene match: 7. Looked up from germline, CDR1 is SGHAT and CDR2 is FQNNGV. The CDR3 covers 16 residues. The CDR3 coding sequence is TGTGCCAGCAGCTTAGCAATTGGGACAGCCAATTCACCCCTCCACTTT. This encodes CASSLAIGTANSPLHF.

CDR3 bases: TGTGCCAGCAGTCCCGGACTAGCATCCGATACGCAGTATTTT. Protein: CASSPGLASDTQYF. This chain links TRBV27 with TRBJ2-3; 8 positions agree with TRBD2. This CDR3 has 14 residues. J lost 6 bases, V lost 5 bases, and 7 bases had no gene match. The germline V gene encodes CDR1 MNHEY and CDR2 SMNVEV (reference sequence).

CDR3 coding DNA: TGCGCCAGCAAGCTAGACAGGGATGGGGCCAACGTCCTGACTTTC. Translation gives CASKLDRDGANVLTF. The gene calls are TRBV5-1 and TRBJ2-6, with TRBD1 identical over 7 bases. CDR1 and CDR2 (germline): SGHRS, YFSETQ. Trimming took 6 bases from V and 3 from J; bases not matched to a gene: 6. The CDR3 is 15 residues long.

The chain couples TRBV13 to TRBJ1-1, with D possibly matching TRBD1 (6 bases). Germline CDR1 is PRHDT and CDR2 is FYEKMQ (reference sequence). The CDR3 sequence is 13 residues long. Trimming removed 6 bases from V and 3 bases from J, with 11 bases in between. CDR3 nucleotides: TGTGCCAGCAGTTCGCAGGGGTACACTGAAGCTTTCTTT. The encoded protein is CASSSQGYTEAFF.

CDR3 DNA sequence: TGCAGCGTCACGCCCGCAGGGGGCAAAGAGACCCAGTACTTC. This translates into CSVTPAGGKETQYF. The chain recombines TRBV29-1 with TRBJ2-5, with 8 bases aligning to TRBD1. The V gene end was trimmed by 6 bases and the J gene end by 3 bases; junction bases not matched to a gene: 9. CDR1 and CDR2 (germline): SQVTM, ANQGSEA. CDR3 length equals 14 residues. The full variable domain, completed using reference TRBV29-1 and TRBJ2-5, is SAVISQKPSRDICQRGTSLTIQCQVDSQVTMMFWYRQQPGQSLTLIATANQGSEATYESGFVIDKFPISRPNLTFSTLTVSNMSPEDSSIYLCSVTPAGGKETQYFGPGTRLLVL.

This chain links TRBV5-4 with TRBJ2-1; 10 bases fit TRBD2. This CDR3 contains 13 residues. Germline assignment: CDR1 SGHNT and CDR2 YYREEE (reference sequence). V lost 4 bases to trimming and J lost 9 bases; unmatched junction nucleotides: 4. In DNA form, the CDR3 reads TGTGCCAGCAGCCTCAGCGGGGGGGGTGAGCAGTTCTTC. It translates to CASSLSGGGEQFF.

The chain is built from TRBV15 and TRBJ2-7; D not resolved. The V gene lost 0 bases and the J gene lost 2 bases, with 8 bases spanning the gap. The germline gives CDR1 LNHNV, CDR2 YYDKDF (reference sequence). This CDR3 contains 14 residues. As DNA, the CDR3 is TGTGCCACCAGCAGAGAACCAGTCACCTACGAGCAGTACTTC. Encoded protein: CATSREPVTYEQYF.

About this clone: One end of the junction is discordant with germline, which a read error may explain. The chain has TRBV4-2 and TRBJ2-5, with D uncertain. The CDR3 is 12 residues long. In germline, CDR1 is LGHNA, CDR2 YNFKEQ. CDR3 nucleotides: TGTGCCAGCAACCAAGGAGAGGAGACCCAGTACTTC. Its protein is CASNQGEETQYF.

The V call is TRBV2, the J call TRBJ2-1; the match to TRBD2 covers 7 bases. Germline assignment: CDR1 SNHLY and CDR2 FYNNEI. V gave up 6 bases and J gave up 9 bases; unmatched junction bases: 8. The CDR3 runs to 13 residues. DNA of the CDR3: TGTGCCAGCAGAGCGGGACTCCTGACTGAGCAGTTCTTC. Its protein product is CASRAGLLTEQFF. Using reference TRBV2 and TRBJ2-1 for the parts outside the CDR3, the full variable domain is EPEVTQTPSHQVTQMGQEVILRCVPISNHLYFYWYRQILGQKVEFLVSFYNNEISEKSEIFDDQFSVERPDGSNFTLKIRSTKLEDSAMYFCASRAGLLTEQFFGPGTRLTVL.

CDR3 protein: CASGGQGSYGYTF. CDR3 DNA: TGTGCTAGTGGCGGACAGGGCTCCTATGGCTACACCTTC. V and J are TRBV12-5 and TRBJ1-2; 8 bases agree with TRBD1. CDR1 is LGHNT, CDR2 FRNRAP, per germline. The CDR3 sequence is 13 residues long. The V segment lost 6 bases and the J segment 4 bases; nucleotides outside the gene matches: 4.

The V call is TRBV29-1, the J call TRBJ1-2; tentatively, D is TRBD1 (5 bases). The CDR3 consists of 13 residues. Germline V CDR1 and CDR2: SQVTM, ANQGSEA. Between the trimmed V and J ends, which lost 7 bases and 8 bases, there was a span of 20 bases. For the CDR3, the DNA is TGCAGCGGTGGGACTGGCACCCCCCCCGGCTACACCTTC. Its protein is CSGGTGTPPGYTF.

This chain links TRBV28 with TRBJ2-1; 8 bases are shared with TRBD2. The CDR3 contains 13 residues. Germline V gene sequence: CDR1 MDHEN, CDR2 SYDVKM. V lost 1 base, J lost 10 bases, and 3 bases stayed unmatched. CDR3 in amino acids: CASSLFLAGEQFF. The CDR3 DNA is TGTGCCAGCAGTTTATTCTTAGCGGGAGAGCAGTTCTTC.

The chain combines TRBV5-1 with TRBJ2-6; D might be TRBD2 (5 bases). The CDR3 spans 15 residues. The V gene lost 2 bases and the J gene lost 1 base, with 7 bases spanning the gap. Germline CDR1 reads SGHRS; CDR2 reads YFSETQ. The CDR3 here is CASSFTGSGANVLTF. CDR3 coding DNA: TGCGCCAGCAGCTTCACGGGATCTGGGGCCAACGTCCTGACTTTC.

The J gene is TRBJ2-3, the V gene TRBV5-1; 9 nucleotides agree with TRBD2. Germline V CDR1 and CDR2: SGHRS, YFSETQ. V gave up 0 bases and J gave up 4 bases; unmatched junction bases: 3. CDR3 length: 15 amino acids. CDR3 loop: CASSLGAGGPDTQYF. The CDR3 nucleotides read TGCGCCAGCAGCTTGGGGGCGGGGGGGCCAGATACGCAGTATTTT.

The CDR3 region has the DNA TGTGCCAGCAAAGATCCGGCGGACACTGAAGCTTTCTTT. It is translated as CASKDPADTEAFF. This chain links TRBV7-3 with TRBJ1-1; no clear D. CDR1 is SGHTA, CDR2 FQGTGA, per germline. The V end was cut by 7 bases, the J end by 3 bases, with 12 bases between. The CDR3 is made up of 13 amino acids.

This clone was seen a handful of times. The chain is built from TRBV7-6 and TRBJ1-4, with 7 bases aligning to TRBD1. CDR3 size: 13 residues. The germline V gene encodes CDR1 SGHVS and CDR2 FNYEAQ. The trim removed 5 bases at V and 8 bases at J, leaving 5 bases unmatched. The CDR3 DNA reads TGTGCCAGCAGCGAACAGACAGGGGAAAAACTGTTTTTT. Amino acid sequence: CASSEQTGEKLFF. The whole variable domain, filled in from reference TRBV7-6 and TRBJ1-4, reads GAGVSQSPRYKVTKRGQDVALRCDPISGHVSLYWYRQALGQGPEFLTYFNYEAQQDKSGLPNDRFSAERPEGSISTLTIQRTEQRDSAMYRCASSEQTGEKLFFGSGTQLSVL.

The chain uses TRBV2 and TRBJ1-5; TRBD1 agrees at 7 bases. This CDR3 has 13 amino acids. Germline V lookup: CDR1 SNHLY, CDR2 FYNNEI. V gave up 4 bases and J gave up 6 bases; unmatched junction bases: 3. CDR3 coding DNA: TGTGCCAGCAGTGGAGACAGGGCTCAGCCCCAGCATTTT. This sequence encodes CASSGDRAQPQHF.

This clone occurred a few times. The J gene is TRBJ1-2, the V gene TRBV5-4; D call uncertain. Germline CDR1 is SGHNT and CDR2 is YYREEE (reference sequence). The V end was cut by 0 bases, the J end by 7 bases, with 7 bases between. The CDR3 totals 12 residues. The CDR3, as DNA: TGTGCCAGCAGCTTGGAGGCGGCTGGCTACACCTTC. This translates into CASSLEAAGYTF.

This clone was counted a few times. The chain recombines TRBV5-4 with TRBJ2-5; 8 bases agree with TRBD2. Germline lookup yields CDR1 SGHNT and CDR2 YYREEE (reference sequence). Losses at the gene ends were 4 bases for V and 1 base for J; bases not matched to a gene: 6. The CDR3 has 15 residues. The DNA for the CDR3 is TGTGCCAGCAGCACTCGACTAGCGCTCCAAGAGACCCAGTACTTC. It codes for CASSTRLALQETQYF.

The chain couples TRBV7-2 to TRBJ1-4, with D tentatively TRBD1 (6 bases). The CDR3 runs 13 residues. Germline CDR1 is SGHTA and CDR2 is FQGNSA. V gave up 4 bases and J gave up 8 bases, with 11 bases separating them. The DNA for the CDR3 is TGTGCCAGCAGCTCCGGACAGAACGAAAAACTGTTTTTT. Protein: CASSSGQNEKLFF.

The J gene is TRBJ2-7, the V gene TRBV11-2, with TRBD1 matching 7 bases. The V segment lost 8 bases and the J segment 3 bases; nucleotides outside the gene matches: 10. The CDR3 spans 14 residues. Germline values: CDR1 SGHAT, CDR2 FQNNGV. The CDR3 coding sequence is TGTGCCAGCCGGCCCGGGACAGCATTCTACGAGCAGTACTTC. Protein sequence: CASRPGTAFYEQYF.

This clone has just a few counts. The J gene is TRBJ1-1, the V gene TRBV7-9; D is ambiguous. The germline V gene encodes CDR1 SEHNR and CDR2 FQNEAQ (reference sequence). The V end was cut by 1 base, the J end by 3 bases, with 9 bases between. This CDR3 has 14 residues. CDR3 sequence (DNA): TGTGCCAGCAGCTTAGATTCGGTGGACACTGAAGCTTTCTTT. The encoded protein is CASSLDSVDTEAFF.